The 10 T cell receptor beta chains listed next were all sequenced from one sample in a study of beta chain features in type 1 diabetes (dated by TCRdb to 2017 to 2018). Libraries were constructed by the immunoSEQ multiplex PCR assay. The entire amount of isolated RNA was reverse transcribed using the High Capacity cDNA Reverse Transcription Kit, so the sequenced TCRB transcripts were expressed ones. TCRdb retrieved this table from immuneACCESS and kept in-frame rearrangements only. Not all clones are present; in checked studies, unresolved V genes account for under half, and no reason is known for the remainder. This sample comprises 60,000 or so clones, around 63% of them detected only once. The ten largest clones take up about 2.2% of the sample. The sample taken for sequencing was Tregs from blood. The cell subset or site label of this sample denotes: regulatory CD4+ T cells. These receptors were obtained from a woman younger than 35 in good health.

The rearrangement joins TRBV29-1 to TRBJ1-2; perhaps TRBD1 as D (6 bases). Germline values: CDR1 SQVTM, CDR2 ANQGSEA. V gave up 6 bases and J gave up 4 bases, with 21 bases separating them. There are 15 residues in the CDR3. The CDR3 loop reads CSVFSVGGSGYGYTF. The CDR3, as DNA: TGCAGCGTATTCTCGGTTGGGGGCTCGGGCTATGGCTACACCTTC.

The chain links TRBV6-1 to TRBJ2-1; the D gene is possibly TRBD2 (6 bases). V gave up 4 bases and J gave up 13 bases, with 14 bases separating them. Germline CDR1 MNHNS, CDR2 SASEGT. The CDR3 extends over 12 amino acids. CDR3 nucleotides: TGTGCCAGCAGTGTTGAGGCGGGGAATCAGTTCTTC. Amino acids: CASSVEAGNQFF.

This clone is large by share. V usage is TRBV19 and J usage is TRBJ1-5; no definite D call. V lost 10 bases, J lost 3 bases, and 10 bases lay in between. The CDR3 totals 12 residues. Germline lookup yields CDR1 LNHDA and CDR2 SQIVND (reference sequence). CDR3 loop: CATRSSNQPQHF. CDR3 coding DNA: TGTGCCACCCGGTCCTCCAATCAGCCCCAGCATTTT.

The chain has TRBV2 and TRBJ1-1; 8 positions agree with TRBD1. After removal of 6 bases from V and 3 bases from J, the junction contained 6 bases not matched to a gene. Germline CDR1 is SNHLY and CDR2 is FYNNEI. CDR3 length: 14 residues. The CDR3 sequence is CASRARGQDTEAFF. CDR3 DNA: TGTGCCAGCAGAGCCAGGGGGCAGGACACTGAAGCTTTCTTT.

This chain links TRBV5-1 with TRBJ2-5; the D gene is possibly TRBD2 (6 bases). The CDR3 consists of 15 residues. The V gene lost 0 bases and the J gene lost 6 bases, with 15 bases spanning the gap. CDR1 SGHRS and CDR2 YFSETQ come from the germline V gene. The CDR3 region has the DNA TGCGCCAGCAGCTTGGAAGTAGCGGCCCAGAAGACCCAGTACTTC. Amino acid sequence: CASSLEVAAQKTQYF.

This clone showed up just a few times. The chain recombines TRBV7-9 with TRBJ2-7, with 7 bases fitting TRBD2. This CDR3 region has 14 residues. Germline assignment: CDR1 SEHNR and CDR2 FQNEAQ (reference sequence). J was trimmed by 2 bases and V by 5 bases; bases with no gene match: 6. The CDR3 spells CASSPTGTTYEQYF. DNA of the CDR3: TGTGCCAGCAGCCCTACCGGGACTACCTACGAGCAGTACTTC.

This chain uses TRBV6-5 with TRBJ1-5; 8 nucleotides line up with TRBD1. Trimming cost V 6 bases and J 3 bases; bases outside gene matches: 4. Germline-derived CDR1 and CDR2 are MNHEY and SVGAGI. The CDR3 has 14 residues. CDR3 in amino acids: CASSLTGVNQPQHF. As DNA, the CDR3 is TGTGCCAGCAGCCTGACAGGGGTCAATCAGCCCCAGCATTTT.

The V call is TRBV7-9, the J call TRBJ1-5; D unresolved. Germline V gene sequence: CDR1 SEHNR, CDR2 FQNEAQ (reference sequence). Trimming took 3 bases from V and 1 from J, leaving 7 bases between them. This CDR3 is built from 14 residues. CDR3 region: CASSFEGSNQPQHF. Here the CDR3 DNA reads TGTGCCAGCAGCTTTGAGGGAAGCAATCAGCCCCAGCATTTT.

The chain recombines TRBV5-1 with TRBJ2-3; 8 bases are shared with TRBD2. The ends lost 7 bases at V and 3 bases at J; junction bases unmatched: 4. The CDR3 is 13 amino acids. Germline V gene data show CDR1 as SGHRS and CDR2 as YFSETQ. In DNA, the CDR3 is TGCGCCAGCTCCGGGACTAGTACAGATACGCAGTATTTT. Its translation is CASSGTSTDTQYF. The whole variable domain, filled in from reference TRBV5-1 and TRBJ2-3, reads KAGVTQTPRYLIKTRGQQVTLSCSPISGHRSVSWYQQTPGQGLQFLFEYFSETQRNKGNFPGRFSGRQFSNSRSEMNVSTLELGDSALYLCASSGTSTDTQYFGPGTRLTVL.

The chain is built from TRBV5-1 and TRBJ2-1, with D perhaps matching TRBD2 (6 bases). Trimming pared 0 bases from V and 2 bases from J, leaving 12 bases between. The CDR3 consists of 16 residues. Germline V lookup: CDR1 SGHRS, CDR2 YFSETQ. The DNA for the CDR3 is TGCGCCAGCAGCTTGGGACGCGGGATCCCCTACAATGAGCAGTTCTTC. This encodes CASSLGRGIPYNEQFF.